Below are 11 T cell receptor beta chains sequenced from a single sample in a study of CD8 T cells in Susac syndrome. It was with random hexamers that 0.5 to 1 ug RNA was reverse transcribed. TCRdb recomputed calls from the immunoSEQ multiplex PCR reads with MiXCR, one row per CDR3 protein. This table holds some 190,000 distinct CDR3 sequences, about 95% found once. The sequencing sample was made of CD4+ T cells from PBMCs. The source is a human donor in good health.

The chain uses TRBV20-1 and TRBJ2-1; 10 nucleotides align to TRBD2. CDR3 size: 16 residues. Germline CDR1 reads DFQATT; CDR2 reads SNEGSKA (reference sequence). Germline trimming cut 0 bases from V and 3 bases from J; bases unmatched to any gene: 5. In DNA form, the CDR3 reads TGCAGTGCTAGAGATCAGGCTAGCGGGAGCTACAATGAGCAGTTCTTC. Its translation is CSARDQASGSYNEQFF.

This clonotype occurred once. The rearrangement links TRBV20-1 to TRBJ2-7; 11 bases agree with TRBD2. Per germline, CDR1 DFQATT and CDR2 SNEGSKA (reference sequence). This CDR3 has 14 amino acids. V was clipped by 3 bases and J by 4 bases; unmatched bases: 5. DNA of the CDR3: TGCAGTGCTAGTCCCCCTAGCGGGAGGTACGAGCAGTACTTC. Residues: CSASPPSGRYEQYF.

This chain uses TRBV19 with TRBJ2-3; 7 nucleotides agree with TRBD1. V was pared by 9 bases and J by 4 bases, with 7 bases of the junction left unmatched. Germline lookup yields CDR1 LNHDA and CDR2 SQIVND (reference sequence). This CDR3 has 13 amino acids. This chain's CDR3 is CASNEGGADTQYF. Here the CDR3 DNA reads TGTGCCAGCAACGAAGGGGGCGCAGATACGCAGTATTTT.

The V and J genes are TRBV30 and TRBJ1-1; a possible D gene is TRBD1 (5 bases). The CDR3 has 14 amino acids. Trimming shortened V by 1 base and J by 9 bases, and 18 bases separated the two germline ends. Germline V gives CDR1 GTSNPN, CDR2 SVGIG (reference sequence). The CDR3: CAWSADRGIGKAFF. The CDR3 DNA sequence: TGTGCCTGGAGTGCCGACAGAGGAATCGGAAAAGCTTTCTTT.

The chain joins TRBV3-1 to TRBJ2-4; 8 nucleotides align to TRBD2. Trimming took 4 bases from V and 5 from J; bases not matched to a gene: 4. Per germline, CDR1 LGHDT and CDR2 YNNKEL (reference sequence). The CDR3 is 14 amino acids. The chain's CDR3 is CASSRRGGQNIQYF. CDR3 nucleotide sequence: TGTGCCAGCAGCCGACGGGGGGGTCAAAACATTCAGTACTTC.

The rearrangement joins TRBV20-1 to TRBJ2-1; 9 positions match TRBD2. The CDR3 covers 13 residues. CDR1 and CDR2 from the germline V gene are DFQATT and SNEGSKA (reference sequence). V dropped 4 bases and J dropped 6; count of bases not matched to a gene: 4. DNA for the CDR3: TGCAGTGCTACCCTAGCGGGGATCAATGAGCAGTTCTTC. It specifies CSATLAGINEQFF.

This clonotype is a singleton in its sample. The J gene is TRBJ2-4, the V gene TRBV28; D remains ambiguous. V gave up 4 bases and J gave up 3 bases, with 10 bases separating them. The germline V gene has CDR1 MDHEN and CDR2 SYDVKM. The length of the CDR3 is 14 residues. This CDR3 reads CASSSRKGKNIQYF. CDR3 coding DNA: TGTGCCAGCAGTTCCCGGAAGGGCAAAAACATTCAGTACTTC.

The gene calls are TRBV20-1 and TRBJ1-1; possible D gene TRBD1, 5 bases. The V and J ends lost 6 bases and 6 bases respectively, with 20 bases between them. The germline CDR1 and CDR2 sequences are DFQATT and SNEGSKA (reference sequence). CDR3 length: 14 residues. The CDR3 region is CSANDRRTPPEAFF. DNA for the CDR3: TGCAGTGCAAACGACAGACGAACACCCCCTGAAGCTTTCTTT.

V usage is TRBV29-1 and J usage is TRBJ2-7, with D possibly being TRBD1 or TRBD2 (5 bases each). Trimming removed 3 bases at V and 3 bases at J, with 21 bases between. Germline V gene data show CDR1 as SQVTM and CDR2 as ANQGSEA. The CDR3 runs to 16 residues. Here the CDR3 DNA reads TGCAGCGTTGACCTACTCGTTGGGGGTCCGGTCTACGAGCAGTACTTC. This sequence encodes CSVDLLVGGPVYEQYF.

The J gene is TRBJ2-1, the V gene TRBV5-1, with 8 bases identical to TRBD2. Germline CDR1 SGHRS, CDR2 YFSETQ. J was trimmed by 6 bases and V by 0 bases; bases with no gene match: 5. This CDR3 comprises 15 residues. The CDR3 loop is CASSLGAGVVNEQFF. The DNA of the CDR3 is TGCGCCAGCAGCTTGGGAGCGGGAGTGGTCAATGAGCAGTTCTTC.

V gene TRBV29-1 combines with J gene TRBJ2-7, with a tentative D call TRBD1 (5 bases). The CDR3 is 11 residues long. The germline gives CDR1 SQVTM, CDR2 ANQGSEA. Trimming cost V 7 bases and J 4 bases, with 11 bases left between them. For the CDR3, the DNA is TGCAGCGCTGGGGCGGTATACGAGCAGTACTTC. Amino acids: CSAGAVYEQYF.